These 25 T cell receptor beta chains were sequenced from one sample in a study of T-cell memory formation after mild COVID-19. TCRdb re-called the 5' RACE reads through MiXCR, storing one row per CDR3 protein. This sample has around 200,000 distinct CDR3 sequences, with more than 25% found just once. Input material: PBMCs or a T cell subset sorted from them (not recorded which). The source is an adult woman who had mild COVID-19 (a few samples of this study predate the infection). Cell type and time point are not known.

At least ten counts were recorded for this clonotype. V gene TRBV5-1 combines with J gene TRBJ2-7; D is undetermined. This CDR3 comprises 14 residues. CDR1 and CDR2 (germline): SGHRS, YFSETQ. With 0 bases removed from V and 0 bases from J, the gap between germline ends came to 7 bases. Here the CDR3 DNA reads TGCGCCAGCAGCTTGGCGGCTGGCTCCTACGAGCAGTACTTC. This encodes CASSLAAGSYEQYF.

The chain couples TRBV11-2 to TRBJ2-1; D call uncertain. Germline lookup yields CDR1 SGHAT and CDR2 FQNNGV. V lost 5 bases and J lost 5, with 13 bases in between. The CDR3 sequence is 14 residues long. CDR3 in amino acids: CASSPSRTDNEQFF. The CDR3, as DNA: TGTGCCAGCAGCCCAAGCCGGACGGACAATGAGCAGTTCTTC.

This chain uses TRBV7-9 with TRBJ2-7; 7 bases are a match to TRBD2. The CDR3 loop spans 16 amino acids. Germline V lookup: CDR1 SEHNR, CDR2 FQNEAQ (reference sequence). After removal of 1 base from V and 4 bases from J, the junction contained 10 bases not matched to a gene. The CDR3 coding sequence is TGTGCCAGCAGCTTAGACATCGGGACTACCATGTACGAGCAGTACTTC. It is translated as CASSLDIGTTMYEQYF.

This clonotype was recorded a few times. This CDR3 is CASSGGTSGTYEQYF. The CDR3 nucleotides are TGTGCCAGCAGTGGGGGGACTAGCGGAACCTACGAGCAGTACTTC. V is TRBV6-2 or TRBV6-3 and J is TRBJ2-7, with 11 bases identical to TRBD2. Germline assignment: CDR1 MNHEY and CDR2 SVGEGT. CDR3 length equals 15 residues. Losses at the gene ends were 5 bases for V and 2 bases for J; bases not matched to a gene: 5.

The genes are TRBV12-5 and TRBJ1-1; the D gene is possibly TRBD1 (5 bases). V lost 0 bases, J lost 1 base, and 12 bases lay in between. Per germline, CDR1 LGHNT and CDR2 FRNRAP. The CDR3 has 16 residues. CDR3 in amino acids: CASGLVLGRANTEAFF. The CDR3 DNA reads TGTGCTAGTGGTTTGGTACTTGGCAGGGCGAACACTGAAGCTTTCTTT.

This clonotype was recorded only once. The CDR3 loop reads CASSLAEEETQYF. The CDR3 nucleotides are TGTGCCAGCAGCTTAGCGGAGGAAGAGACCCAGTACTTC. The chain is built from TRBV7-8 and TRBJ2-5; D possibly corresponds to TRBD2 (5 bases). Germline V CDR1 and CDR2: SGHVS, FQNEAQ. The CDR3 has 13 residues. Trimming pared 0 bases from V and 3 bases from J, leaving 5 bases between.

This clonotype showed up just a few times. The V and J genes are TRBV5-1 and TRBJ2-1; 7 nucleotides line up with TRBD1. Losses at the gene ends were 0 bases for V and 6 bases for J; bases not matched to a gene: 6. Germline V gives CDR1 SGHRS, CDR2 YFSETQ. This CDR3 spans 15 amino acids. The CDR3, as DNA: TGCGCCAGCAGCTTGGAACAGGGGTTACCCAATGAGCAGTTCTTC. Its protein product is CASSLEQGLPNEQFF. The entire variable domain, with the rest obtained from reference TRBV5-1 and TRBJ2-1, is as follows: KAGVTQTPRYLIKTRGQQVTLSCSPISGHRSVSWYQQTPGQGLQFLFEYFSETQRNKGNFPGRFSGRQFSNSRSEMNVSTLELGDSALYLCASSLEQGLPNEQFFGPGTRLTVL.

The J gene is TRBJ2-3, the V gene TRBV7-3; 10 nucleotides line up with TRBD2. The CDR3 is 16 residues long. Germline CDR1 and CDR2: SGHTA and FQGTGA. J gave up 4 bases and V 0 bases, and 4 bases lay outside the gene matches. CDR3 DNA sequence: TGTGCCAGCAGCTTAACTAGCGGGAGGTTAGCAGATACGCAGTATTTT. Amino acids: CASSLTSGRLADTQYF.

The chain uses TRBV7-9 and TRBJ2-1; weak D call: TRBD2 (6 bases). Between the trimmed V and J ends, which lost 3 bases and 9 bases, there was a span of 21 bases. The CDR3 is 16 residues long. CDR1 SEHNR and CDR2 FQNEAQ come from the germline V gene (reference sequence). The CDR3 DNA reads as TGTGCCAGCAGCTTTTTCTTGCTAGCGAGATCTGGTGAGCAGTTCTTC. The encoded protein is CASSFFLLARSGEQFF.

J is TRBJ2-5 and V is TRBV30; D call uncertain. In germline, CDR1 is GTSNPN, CDR2 SVGIG (reference sequence). V was pared by 4 bases and J by 3 bases, with 9 bases between. This CDR3 spans 12 amino acids. The DNA of the CDR3 is TGTGCCTGGAAAGGGAACGAAGAGACCCAGTACTTC. It codes for CAWKGNEETQYF.

The V and J genes are TRBV6-2 or TRBV6-3 and TRBJ2-1, with D unresolved. V was pared by 4 bases and J by 2 bases, with 15 bases between. The germline V gene has CDR1 MNHEY and CDR2 SVGEGT. This CDR3 contains 16 residues. The CDR3 reads CASSLGPGVPYNEQFF. The CDR3 DNA follows: TGTGCCAGCAGTTTAGGGCCGGGTGTCCCCTACAATGAGCAGTTCTTC.

The genes are TRBV19 and TRBJ2-3; D not certain. The CDR3 extends over 15 amino acids. The V end was cut by 5 bases, the J end by 0 bases, with 12 bases between. Per the germline V gene, CDR1 is LNHDA and CDR2 is SQIVND (reference sequence). The CDR3 region is CASSGKKRSTDTQYF. CDR3 coding DNA: TGTGCCAGTAGTGGTAAGAAAAGGAGCACAGATACGCAGTATTTT. The entire variable domain, with the rest obtained from reference TRBV19 and TRBJ2-3, is as follows: DGGITQSPKYLFRKEGQNVTLSCEQNLNHDAMYWYRQDPGQGLRLIYYSQIVNDFQKGDIAEGYSVSREKKESFPLTVTSAQKNPTAFYLCASSGKKRSTDTQYFGPGTRLTVL.

In its sample, this clonotype was seen once. V gene TRBV2 combines with J gene TRBJ2-2; maybe TRBD1 (6 bases). The germline V and J ends were trimmed by 10 bases and 7 bases, with 10 bases remaining between them. The length of the CDR3 is 11 residues. Germline V gene lookup returns CDR1 SNHLY and CDR2 FYNNEI. The CDR3 DNA sequence: TGTGCCATCCCAGGGGTCGGGGAGCTGTTTTTT. It yields the protein CAIPGVGELFF.

V is TRBV6-2 or TRBV6-3 and J is TRBJ2-3; 13 bases fit TRBD2. Looked up from germline, CDR1 is MNHEY and CDR2 is SVGEGT. This CDR3 is 15 amino acids long. V lost 5 bases to trimming and J lost 4 bases; unmatched junction nucleotides: 3. The CDR3 spells CASSTGTSGADTQYF. CDR3 DNA: TGTGCCAGCAGTACCGGGACTAGCGGGGCAGATACGCAGTATTTT.

This clonotype was counted between two and nine times. The CDR3 DNA is TGTGCCAGCAGTCGCGCAGGGGTCTACGAGCAGTACTTC. As protein: CASSRAGVYEQYF. This chain connects TRBV12-3 or TRBV12-4 to TRBJ2-7; D might be TRBD1 (6 bases). V was pared by 5 bases and J by 3 bases, with 11 bases between. This CDR3 comprises 13 residues.

This clonotype was seen a few times. The DNA for the CDR3 is TGCAGCGGTGGGACAGGGGGAGGCTACACCTTC. It specifies CSGGTGGGYTF. V usage is TRBV29-1 and J usage is TRBJ1-2, with 11 bases that match TRBD1. The germline V gene has CDR1 SQVTM and CDR2 ANQGSEA. The CDR3 loop spans 11 amino acids. Losses at the gene ends were 7 bases for V and 8 bases for J; bases not matched to a gene: 3. The complete variable domain, with remaining parts taken from reference TRBV29-1 and TRBJ1-2, reads SAVISQKPSRDICQRGTSLTIQCQVDSQVTMMFWYRQQPGQSLTLIATANQGSEATYESGFVIDKFPISRPNLTFSTLTVSNMSPEDSSIYLCSGGTGGGYTFGSGTRLTVV.

A few counts support this clonotype. The chain joins TRBV5-5 to TRBJ2-7; D assignment may be TRBD1 or TRBD2 (7 bases each). The CDR3 runs to 16 residues. Germline values: CDR1 SGHKS, CDR2 YYEKEE (reference sequence). The germline V and J ends were trimmed by 5 bases and 2 bases, with 20 bases remaining between them. The CDR3 DNA follows: TGTGCCAGCAGACCTCAGGGGGGGCCGAGTCCCTACGAGCAGTACTTC. This sequence encodes CASRPQGGPSPYEQYF.

This chain uses TRBV11-2 with TRBJ2-5; 11 bases align to TRBD2. The CDR3 sequence is 14 residues long. V was clipped by 6 bases and J by 1 base; unmatched bases: 1. Germline V gene lookup returns CDR1 SGHAT and CDR2 FQNNGV. CDR3 DNA sequence: TGTGCCAGCAGGGGACTAGCGGCCCAAGAGACCCAGTACTTC. As protein: CASRGLAAQETQYF.

This clonotype was detected only a few times. The V call is TRBV7-9, the J call TRBJ2-3; TRBD2 matches at 12 bases. The trim removed 5 bases at V and 0 bases at J, leaving 24 bases unmatched. The length of the CDR3 is 23 residues. Per the germline V gene, CDR1 is SEHNR and CDR2 is FQNEAQ (reference sequence). Here the CDR3 DNA reads TGTGCCAGCAGCACGACTAGCGGGAGCTCTCGCAACCTCGCGGCTTCTAGCACAGATACGCAGTATTTT. It specifies CASSTTSGSSRNLAASSTDTQYF. The full variable domain, its missing parts supplied by reference TRBV7-9 and TRBJ2-3, is DTGVSQNPRHKITKRGQNVTFRCDPISEHNRLYWYRQTLGQGPEFLTYFQNEAQLEKSRLLSDRFSAERPKGSFSTLEIQRTEQGDSAMYLCASSTTSGSSRNLAASSTDTQYFGPGTRLTVL.

The CDR3 here is CASSPVLGIDTEAFF. CDR3 bases: TGTGCCAGCTCACCGGTATTAGGGATAGACACTGAAGCTTTCTTT. The chain employs TRBV18 and TRBJ1-1; D remains ambiguous. Germline V gene lookup returns CDR1 KGHSH and CDR2 LQKENI. Trimming took off 3 bases at V and 3 bases at J, with 14 bases between the two ends. CDR3 length: 15 residues.

The chain combines TRBV12-3 or TRBV12-4 with TRBJ2-7; D is uncertain. The ends were cut back, 7 bases at V and 3 bases at J, with 16 bases in the middle. CDR3 length: 14 amino acids. In nucleotides, the CDR3 is TGTGCCAGCACCCCCCAGTTAGGCAGCTACGAGCAGTACTTC. Residues: CASTPQLGSYEQYF.

The gene calls are TRBV5-1 and TRBJ1-1; TRBD1 matches at 8 bases. This CDR3 spans 15 amino acids. Unmatched junction bases numbered 6, after V lost 1 base and J lost 4 bases. Germline V gene sequence: CDR1 SGHRS, CDR2 YFSETQ. In DNA form, the CDR3 reads TGCGCCAGCAGCTTGAGGCAGGGGGCAGGCACTGAAGCTTTCTTT. Protein product: CASSLRQGAGTEAFF.

The chain recombines TRBV27 with TRBJ1-5; D is ambiguous. The CDR3 loop spans 13 amino acids. The V gene lost 3 bases and the J gene lost 3 bases, with 6 bases spanning the gap. Germline lookup yields CDR1 MNHEY and CDR2 SMNVEV (reference sequence). CDR3 protein: CASSFGVNQPQHF. CDR3 bases: TGTGCCAGCAGTTTCGGGGTCAATCAGCCCCAGCATTTT.

In DNA, the CDR3 is TGCGCCAGCAGCTCCTCCGGGACTAGGGGAGATACGCAGTATTTT. Translated, it gives CASSSSGTRGDTQYF. The chain carries TRBV5-1 and TRBJ2-3, with 8 bases that match TRBD2. The CDR3 is 15 amino acids. Trimming cost V 3 bases and J 5 bases; bases outside gene matches: 8. From germline, CDR1 is SGHRS and CDR2 YFSETQ.

This clonotype showed up many times. V usage is TRBV13 and J usage is TRBJ2-1; 8 positions match TRBD1. The CDR3 is 21 residues long. The V gene end was trimmed by 4 bases and the J gene end by 0 bases; junction bases not matched to a gene: 20. Germline V gene sequence: CDR1 PRHDT, CDR2 FYEKMQ (reference sequence). The CDR3 sequence is CASSSFKPGQEVSSSYNEQFF. The CDR3 region has the DNA TGTGCCAGCAGCTCCTTTAAACCGGGACAGGAGGTTTCGAGCTCCTACAATGAGCAGTTCTTC. Based on the CDR3 plus reference TRBV13 and TRBJ2-1, the full variable domain is AAGVIQSPRHLIKEKRETATLKCYPIPRHDTVYWYQQGPGQDPQFLISFYEKMQSDKGSIPDRFSAQQFSDYHSELNMSSLELGDSALYFCASSSFKPGQEVSSSYNEQFFGPGTRLTVL.